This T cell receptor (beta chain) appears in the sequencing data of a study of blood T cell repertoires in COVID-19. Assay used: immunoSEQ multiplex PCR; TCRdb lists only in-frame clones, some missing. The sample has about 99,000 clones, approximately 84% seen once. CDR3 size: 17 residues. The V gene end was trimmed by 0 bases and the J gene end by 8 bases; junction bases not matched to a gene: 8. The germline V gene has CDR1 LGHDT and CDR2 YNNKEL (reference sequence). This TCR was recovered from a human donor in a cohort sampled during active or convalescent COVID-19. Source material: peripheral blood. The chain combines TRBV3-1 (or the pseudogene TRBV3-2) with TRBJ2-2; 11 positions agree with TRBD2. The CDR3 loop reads CASSQDYLAGGLGELFF. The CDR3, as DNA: TGTGCCAGCAGCCAAGATTACCTAGCGGGGGGTTTAGGGGAGCTGTTTTTT.